One and the same sample provided the 9 T cell receptor beta chains below, sequenced in a study of shared clonotypes between healthy human individuals. Naive CD8 cells were CD45RO-negative, positively selected for CCR7, excluding terminally differentiated effector memory CD45RA+ cells. Repertoires were generated with immunoSEQ multiplex PCR, while TCRdb's copy carries only in-frame clones and drops some. The table lists roughly 850,000 clones, roughly 96% of them singletons. The sample consisted of naive CD8+ T cells sorted from blood. These receptors originate from a man aged 25-45 years in good health.

The sample holds one count of this clone. The rearrangement uses TRBV11-2 and TRBJ2-7, with D tentatively TRBD2 (6 bases). From germline, CDR1 is SGHAT and CDR2 FQNNGV. This CDR3 spans 15 amino acids. Trimming removed 0 bases at V and 3 bases at J, with 12 bases between. DNA of the CDR3: TGTGCCAGCAGCTTAGAGGGGGGAGCGCACTACGAGCAGTACTTC. It is translated as CASSLEGGAHYEQYF.

V and J are TRBV18 and TRBJ2-7; D is perhaps TRBD1 (6 bases). The CDR3 extends over 15 amino acids. The V end lost 0 bases, the J end lost 4 bases, and 13 bases lay between the germline ends. Germline CDR1 KGHSH, CDR2 LQKENI. As DNA, the CDR3 is TGTGCCAGCTCACCACCCCCACCGGGGACATACGAGCAGTACTTC. Protein: CASSPPPPGTYEQYF.

The table lists this clone with a count of one. The chain links TRBV10-2 to TRBJ2-2; D is uncertain. The V end lost 3 bases, the J end lost 1 base, and 3 bases lay between the germline ends. There are 13 residues in the CDR3. The germline gives CDR1 WSHSY, CDR2 SAAADI. The CDR3 DNA reads as TGCGCCAGCAGTGAACGGAACACCGGGGAGCTGTTTTTT. Protein product: CASSERNTGELFF.

In this sample, this clone turned up once. This chain connects TRBV7-9 to TRBJ1-1, with unresolved D. V was pared by 0 bases and J by 5 bases, with 13 bases between. CDR1 is SEHNR and CDR2 is FQNEAQ in the germline V gene (reference sequence). The CDR3 runs to 15 residues. CDR3 bases: TGTGCCAGCAGCTTAGCCCACACCCAGAGGACTGAAGCTTTCTTT. Its protein is CASSLAHTQRTEAFF.

V is TRBV20-1 and J is TRBJ2-1; D unclear. The germline V gene has CDR1 DFQATT and CDR2 SNEGSKA (reference sequence). V dropped 3 bases and J dropped 6 bases, with 6 bases sitting between them. The CDR3 consists of 11 residues. DNA for the CDR3: TGCAGTGCTAGTTTGGTCAATGAGCAGTTCTTC. This translates into CSASLVNEQFF.

This clone has just one count. The chain uses TRBV14 and TRBJ2-5; 10 nucleotides align to TRBD1. V lost 1 base and J lost 5; bases outside the gene matches: 7. The CDR3 has 16 residues. Germline V gene sequence: CDR1 SGHDN, CDR2 FVKESK. CDR3 region: CASSQGTGTGVETQYF. CDR3 sequence (DNA): TGTGCCAGCAGCCAAGGTACCGGGACAGGGGTTGAGACCCAGTACTTC.

The rearrangement links TRBV7-9 to TRBJ2-7; possibly TRBD2 for D (6 bases). Trimming removed 5 bases from V and 2 bases from J, with 16 bases in between. Germline loops: CDR1 SEHNR, CDR2 FQNEAQ (reference sequence). The CDR3 runs 15 residues. CDR3 loop: CASSPTPGGTYEQYF. In nucleotides, the CDR3 is TGTGCCAGCAGCCCAACCCCAGGCGGGACCTACGAGCAGTACTTC.

V usage is TRBV7-9 and J usage is TRBJ2-3, with TRBD2 as a possible D gene (5 bases). Germline-derived CDR1 and CDR2 are SEHNR and FQNEAQ (reference sequence). This CDR3 contains 14 residues. The V end lost 0 bases, the J end lost 6 bases, and 10 bases lay between the germline ends. Here the CDR3 DNA reads TGTGCCAGCAGCTTAGCGTCGAAGCGGGATACGCAGTATTTT. Its translation: CASSLASKRDTQYF.

This clone is a singleton in its sample. This chain connects TRBV2 to TRBJ2-2; D might be TRBD2 (5 bases). Deletions cut 3 bases from V and 4 bases from J, with 9 bases between. There are 14 residues in the CDR3. Germline V gene lookup returns CDR1 SNHLY and CDR2 FYNNEI. The CDR3 DNA sequence: TGTGCCAGCAGTGATAGGGCGGGCACCGGGGAGCTGTTTTTT. Its protein is CASSDRAGTGELFF.